The clone carrying this T cell receptor beta chain was recorded a few times. This sample was taken from a study of T cells after yellow fever vaccination. Via MiXCR, TCRdb re-called the 5' RACE reads, giving one row per CDR3 protein. This sample yields approximately 610,000 distinct CDR3 sequences, of which 17% are seen a single time; 17% belongs to the top ten. Trimming pared 1 base from V and 1 base from J, leaving 8 bases between. CDR1 and CDR2 (germline): SNHLY, FYNNEI. The CDR3 totals 15 residues. The source was PBMCs, collected less than 6 days after the first yellow fever vaccination. This sequence was found in a man aged 18 to 29 who received the YFV17D yellow fever vaccine. The chain combines TRBV2 with TRBJ2-4; no reliable D call. CDR3 sequence reads: CASSEGVHAKNIQYF. For the CDR3, the DNA is TGTGCCAGCAGTGAAGGGGTTCATGCCAAAAACATTCAGTACTTC.